This TCR beta chain derives from a study of beta chain features in type 1 diabetes (dated by TCRdb to 2016 to 2018). For context, the study as a whole: Mean age, gender distribution, total cell number and subset yield were not different between patients and healthy donors. A total of 107,917,701 sorted cells were examined across all samples, and RNA yield correlated strongly with the number of cells per subset. The study compared TCRB repertoires of sorted circulating CD4+ T cell subsets between recently diagnosed type 1 diabetes patients and matched healthy donors. Regulatory and stem cell-like memory subsets were obtained from only 8 patients and roughly 8 healthy donors, while naive and central memory subsets were obtained from all 30 or so donors.

The sample holds a few counts of this clone. The antigen it recognizes is unknown. Base qualities are not provided; no much larger clone lies one nucleotide away. Broader findings and caveats from the paper: A moderate but significant shortening of TCRB CDR3 length was observed in type 1 diabetes patients in all four CD4+ subsets. Only small numbers of individuals were included in the HLA sub-analyses, which left unresolved whether HLA type had any influence on TCRB rearrangement. Shorter templates might be favored by PCR, yet because patient and control samples were amplified and corrected together, any such skew would affect both groups equally. At VDJ recombination sites, type 1 diabetes patients had fewer insertions and more deleted nucleotides, which implies abnormalities in thymic rearrangement. Because cDNA rather than genomic DNA was sequenced, highly expressing activated cells could have been over-represented, although no difference in activation and CD3 levels was found between groups. Naive, central memory and regulatory TCRB repertoires appeared to be more alike among patients than among healthy donors.

The entire amount of isolated RNA was reverse transcribed using the High Capacity cDNA Reverse Transcription Kit, so the sequenced TCRB transcripts were expressed ones. Deep immunoSEQ sequencing was applied to naive, central memory and regulatory T cell samples, giving an average of roughly 3.5 million total reads per sample. Sorted cells were lysed in RLT buffer and RNA was extracted with DNase-treated RNeasy Micro or Mini kits, depending on cell number. Each cell subset was processed separately to prevent cross-contamination, with patient and healthy donor samples processed together. The immunoSEQ multiplex PCR was used to amplify TCRB sequences from cDNA, yielding 87-bp fragments that span the CDR3 region. Sequencing of the amplicons was performed on the Illumina HiSeq platform. In the authors' own workflow: PCR bias was computationally corrected using synthetic template baselines, reads within Hamming distance 2 were collapsed, and singletons that could not be merged were discarded. Reads were aligned against IMGT to assign V, D and J genes, CDR3 length and insertions or deletions at six rearrangement sites. Within each subset, clonotype counts were normalized to the number of sorted cells before true diversity and Gini coefficients were calculated with the tcR R package. The overlap coefficient, calculated on TCRB nucleotide sequences, was used to quantify repertoire sharing. Out-of-frame TCRB sequences from naive cells were analyzed to stand in for the pre-selection repertoire. The table was pulled from immuneACCESS by TCRdb, which kept in-frame rearrangements only. Such tables lose some clones; where checked, under half of the loss comes from unresolved V genes, and the rest has no known cause. The V and J calls and clone size were taken over from that table, and D and trimming were inferred from the DNA. The sample table shows under 850,000 clones, and roughly an eighth are seen once. 0.022% of the sample goes to the ten largest clones.

From each donor, a single peripheral blood sample of 95 to 150 mL on average was drawn into heparinised tubes. A BD FACSAria II was used to sort naive, central memory, regulatory and stem cell-like memory CD4+ T cells with a panel that included CD45RO, CCR7, CD25, CD127, CD95 and CD27. A purity above 95% was achieved for all sorted populations. PBMCs were isolated right away by Lymphoprep density gradient centrifugation and were stained directly, without culture. So that batch effects would be minimized, each experiment stained and sorted samples in pairs, pairing one healthy donor with one patient. Counted from cysteine to phenylalanine, this CDR3 has 14 amino acids. Just CDR3 DNA is preserved here, 42 bases in frame from base 1. CDR1 and CDR2, per the germline V gene, are KGHSH and LQKENI. The V end gives up 2 bases and the J end 4 bases, leaving 2 bases in the junction not matched to a gene.

This TCR derives from a man in his late teens or twenties with type 1 diabetes. The sample was naive CD4+ T cells from blood. The sample's cell subset or site, from its label and the paper: true naive CD4+ T cells. In this chain, TRBV18 is recombined with TRBJ1-5; TRBD1 lines up with 7 middle nucleotides. DNA sequence: TGTGCCAGCTCACCAGACAGGGTTAATCAGCCCCAGCATTTT. Its translation reads: CASSPDRVNQPQHF.